A single sample gave rise to the 32 T cell receptor beta chains below, sequenced in a study of blood T cell repertoires in COVID-19. Using immunoSEQ multiplex PCR, the repertoire was profiled, and TCRdb retains in-frame clones only, with some absent. The sample contains about 200,000 clones, about 90% of which appear only once. Sequencing was done on a sample of peripheral blood. These receptors were taken from a woman aged 70-85 years with acute or convalescent COVID-19.

J is TRBJ1-1 and V is TRBV5-1, with TRBD1 identical over 7 bases. Germline V gene lookup returns CDR1 SGHRS and CDR2 YFSETQ. V shed 4 bases and J 4 bases; nucleotides not matched to a gene: 4. CDR3 length: 13 amino acids. CDR3 coding DNA: TGCGCCAGCAGCGATCAGGGGGGCACTGAAGCTTTCTTT. Amino acids: CASSDQGGTEAFF.

The CDR3 DNA sequence: TGTGCCAGCAGCGTGGGCAGGGGTGGGAACACTGAAGCTTTCTTT. This gives the protein CASSVGRGGNTEAFF. The genes are TRBV11-3 and TRBJ1-1; tentatively, D is TRBD1 (6 bases). Germline CDR1 and CDR2: SGHNT and YENEEA. The CDR3 has 15 residues. V was clipped by 5 bases and J by 1 base, with 14 bases between them. The full variable domain, completed using reference TRBV11-3 and TRBJ1-1, is EAGVVQSPRYKIIEKKQPVAFWCNPISGHNTLYWYLQNLGQGPELLIRYENEEAVDDSQLPKDRFSAERLKGVDSTLKIQPAELGDSAVYLCASSVGRGGNTEAFFGQGTRLTVV.

This chain links TRBV29-1 with TRBJ2-7; a possible D gene is TRBD1 (8 bases). The CDR3 length is 13 residues. V was clipped by 7 bases and J by 6 bases, with 19 bases between them. CDR1 is SQVTM and CDR2 is ANQGSEA in the germline V gene. CDR3 coding DNA: TGCAGCGGTGACAGGGGAACGGGGGGCGAGCAGTACTTC. This codes for CSGDRGTGGEQYF.

CDR3 sequence: CASTGGANEQFF. The CDR3 DNA sequence: TGCGCCAGCACGGGGGGTGCGAATGAGCAGTTCTTC. The V call is TRBV4-1, the J call TRBJ2-1; 7 positions agree with TRBD2. The CDR3 totals 12 residues. Per the germline V gene, CDR1 is MGHRA and CDR2 is YSYEKL. V was clipped by 7 bases and J by 7 bases; unmatched bases: 4.

V and J are TRBV11-2 and TRBJ2-2, with TRBD1 matching 8 bases. This CDR3 is built from 18 residues. Losses at the gene ends were 7 bases for V and 3 bases for J; bases not matched to a gene: 16. Germline assignment: CDR1 SGHAT and CDR2 FQNNGV. In nucleotides, the CDR3 is TGTGCCAGCAAAAGAGAGCTCGGGACAGGTTATTACACCGGGGAGCTGTTTTTT. Its protein is CASKRELGTGYYTGELFF.

The CDR3 bases are TGCGCCAGCTGCCCCGGACACGGGCCGAACACTGAAGCTTTCTTT. This gives the protein CASCPGHGPNTEAFF. The chain joins TRBV5-1 to TRBJ1-1, with D maybe TRBD1 (5 bases). Looked up from germline, CDR1 is SGHRS and CDR2 is YFSETQ. V was clipped by 7 bases and J by 1 base, with 17 bases between them. The CDR3 length is 15 residues.

This chain uses TRBV6-5 with TRBJ1-1, with no clear D. The CDR3 has 11 residues. Trimming took 7 bases from V and 8 from J, leaving 11 bases between them. Germline CDR1 and CDR2: MNHEY and SVGAGI. CDR3 residues: CASIRGREAFF. The CDR3 coding sequence is TGTGCCAGCATCCGGGGAAGAGAAGCTTTCTTT.

CDR3 region: CASSASRGDSSTEAFF. CDR3 nucleotides: TGTGCCAGCAGCGCGAGCAGGGGGGATTCGAGCACTGAAGCTTTCTTT. The chain employs TRBV9 and TRBJ1-1, with TRBD1 matching 7 bases. Germline-derived CDR1 and CDR2 are SGDLS and YYNGEE. CDR3 length: 16 residues. With V trimmed by 3 bases and J by 4 bases, 12 bases remained unmatched.

CDR3 DNA sequence: TGTGCCAGCAGCTTAACGGGAGAGGGGGGCTACACCTTC. Protein: CASSLTGEGGYTF. The rearrangement links TRBV7-8 to TRBJ1-2; TRBD1 is a possible D gene (5 bases). The CDR3 extends over 13 amino acids. Trimming cost V 2 bases and J 8 bases, with 12 bases left between them. Germline CDR1 and CDR2: SGHVS and FQNEAQ.

The J gene is TRBJ2-5, the V gene TRBV19, with a possible D match to TRBD2 (6 bases). The CDR3 has 16 residues. CDR1 LNHDA and CDR2 SQIVND come from the germline V gene (reference sequence). The V end lost 5 bases, the J end lost 2 bases, and 18 bases lay between the germline ends. This CDR3 is CASSPLGSGLQETQYF. CDR3 nucleotide sequence: TGTGCCAGTAGTCCCCTGGGCAGCGGGTTACAAGAGACCCAGTACTTC.

This clone was found a few times. The chain combines TRBV25-1 with TRBJ1-4; 9 nucleotides agree with TRBD1. This CDR3 contains 16 residues. V shed 2 bases, J shed 4 bases, and the junction held 5 bases outside the gene matches. Germline CDR1 reads MGHDK; CDR2 reads SYGVNS. The CDR3: CASSEQRTGDNEKLFF. CDR3 DNA: TGTGCCAGCAGTGAACAGCGGACAGGGGATAATGAAAAACTGTTTTTT.

The chain employs TRBV11-1 and TRBJ1-1, with D unclear. This CDR3 spans 15 amino acids. The germline V and J ends were trimmed by 1 base and 5 bases, with 14 bases remaining between them. Germline loops: CDR1 SGHAT, CDR2 FQDESV (reference sequence). CDR3 bases: TGTGCCAGCAGCTTAGATCCGGCTCGAGGGACTGAAGCTTTCTTT. Translation: CASSLDPARGTEAFF. The full variable domain, with the rest looked up from reference TRBV11-1 and TRBJ1-1, is EAEVAQSPRYKITEKSQAVAFWCDPISGHATLYWYRQILGQGPELLVQFQDESVVDDSQLPKDRFSAERLKGVDSTLKIQPAELGDSAMYLCASSLDPARGTEAFFGQGTRLTVV.

This sequence joins TRBV27 and TRBJ2-7, with 8 positions matching TRBD2. The length of the CDR3 is 17 residues. Germline loops: CDR1 MNHEY, CDR2 SMNVEV (reference sequence). The trim removed 2 bases at V and 1 base at J, leaving 10 bases unmatched. The CDR3 protein is CASSLISGIGVSYEQYF. CDR3 sequence (DNA): TGTGCCAGCAGTTTAATTAGCGGGATAGGGGTATCCTACGAGCAGTACTTC.

This clone was seen just once. The genes are TRBV18 and TRBJ2-3, with D possibly being TRBD2 (5 bases). The CDR3 is made up of 15 amino acids. Germline V gene sequence: CDR1 KGHSH, CDR2 LQKENI. The V end was cut by 1 base, the J end by 0 bases, with 8 bases between. CDR3 bases: TGTGCCAGCTCACCACTATCGGGGAGCACAGATACGCAGTATTTT. This encodes CASSPLSGSTDTQYF.

This clone was observed a single time. The chain employs TRBV18 and TRBJ2-7, with D possibly being TRBD1 (6 bases). The CDR3 sequence is 17 residues long. CDR1 is KGHSH and CDR2 is LQKENI in the germline V gene. V lost 1 base and J lost 2, with 18 bases in between. The CDR3 bases are TGTGCCAGCTCACCACTTTCAGGGGCAGGAGCTCCCTACGAGCAGTACTTC. This translates into CASSPLSGAGAPYEQYF.

This sequence joins TRBV6-5 and TRBJ2-2, with D unclear. The CDR3 length is 14 residues. Germline V gene lookup returns CDR1 MNHEY and CDR2 SVGAGI. V lost 6 bases to trimming and J lost 1 base, with 9 bases between them. CDR3 bases: TGTGCCAGCAGGGCGGATTGGAACACCGGGGAGCTGTTTTTT. Encoded protein: CASRADWNTGELFF.

This clone turned up a few times. Other DNA sequences in this specimen translate into the identical CDR3. V gene TRBV11-2 combines with J gene TRBJ1-2; maybe TRBD1 (5 bases). This CDR3 comprises 12 residues. V gave up 4 bases and J gave up 6 bases, with 9 bases separating them. CDR1 SGHAT and CDR2 FQNNGV come from the germline V gene. For the CDR3, the DNA is TGTGCCAGCAGCTGGGCGGGGGATGGCTACACCTTC. Translated, it gives CASSWAGDGYTF.

This clone occurred once. This rearrangement joins TRBV5-1 to TRBJ1-2; D is unresolved. Germline values: CDR1 SGHRS, CDR2 YFSETQ. The CDR3 contains 14 residues. The V end lost 5 bases, the J end lost 4 bases, and 15 bases lay between the germline ends. The CDR3 sequence is CASSDPPGSYGYTF. In DNA, the CDR3 is TGCGCCAGCAGTGACCCCCCGGGGTCCTATGGCTACACCTTC.

The DNA of the CDR3 is TGTGCCAGCTCATCGAAGACAGGGGAGGCCGGGGAGCTGTTTTTT. It encodes CASSSKTGEAGELFF. This chain links TRBV18 with TRBJ2-2, with 8 bases that match TRBD1. The V and J ends lost 5 bases and 6 bases, in that order; junction bases with no gene match: 8. CDR1 and CDR2 (germline): KGHSH, LQKENI. This CDR3 spans 15 amino acids.

The chain is built from TRBV3-1 (or the pseudogene TRBV3-2) and TRBJ2-4; 7 bases fit TRBD1. CDR1 is LGHDT, CDR2 YNNKEL, per germline (reference sequence). V was pared by 1 base and J by 6 bases, with 3 bases of the junction left unmatched. CDR3 length equals 14 residues. The CDR3 sequence: CASSQAQGVNIQYF. In DNA form, the CDR3 reads TGTGCCAGCAGCCAAGCCCAGGGGGTAAACATTCAGTACTTC.

This clone showed up just a few times. DNA for the CDR3: TGTGCCAGCAGCCCGCACAGGGGCAACGAGCAGTACTTC. Encoded protein: CASSPHRGNEQYF. The chain is built from TRBV13 and TRBJ2-7; 7 bases are shared with TRBD1. Losses at the gene ends were 5 bases for V and 5 bases for J; bases not matched to a gene: 6. The CDR3 is 13 residues long. Per the germline V gene, CDR1 is PRHDT and CDR2 is FYEKMQ (reference sequence).

The CDR3 nucleotides are TGTGCCACCGGGACAGCCTCCTACAATGAGCAGTTCTTC. It specifies CATGTASYNEQFF. V usage is TRBV2 and J usage is TRBJ2-1, with 7 bases matching TRBD1. Germline CDR1 reads SNHLY; CDR2 reads FYNNEI. The ends lost 10 bases at V and 0 bases at J; junction bases unmatched: 3. CDR3 length: 13 residues.

V gene TRBV15 combines with J gene TRBJ2-7, with TRBD1 as a possible D gene (5 bases). Trimming took off 3 bases at V and 2 bases at J, with 8 bases between the two ends. This CDR3 contains 13 residues. From germline, CDR1 is LNHNV and CDR2 YYDKDF (reference sequence). Here the CDR3 DNA reads TGTGCCACCAGCAGCCAGACAGCCTACGAGCAGTACTTC. Amino acids: CATSSQTAYEQYF.

The chain recombines TRBV5-8 with TRBJ1-1; 7 nucleotides match TRBD1. V gave up 4 bases and J gave up 6 bases; unmatched junction bases: 12. Germline V gene data show CDR1 as SGHTS and CDR2 as YDEGEE. The CDR3 loop spans 15 amino acids. CDR3 in DNA: TGTGCCAGCAGCCTCGACAGGGTTTCCTTCGCTGAAGCTTTCTTT. This gives the protein CASSLDRVSFAEAFF.

This clone was seen a single time. The chain employs TRBV7-2 and TRBJ2-1, with TRBD2 matching over 9 bases. The V gene end was trimmed by 1 base and the J gene end by 6 bases; junction bases not matched to a gene: 4. This CDR3 has 15 residues. Germline V gene lookup returns CDR1 SGHTA and CDR2 FQGNSA. The CDR3 loop is CASSLGGRAVNEQFF. In nucleotides, the CDR3 is TGTGCCAGCAGCTTAGGCGGGAGGGCAGTCAATGAGCAGTTCTTC.

The chain is built from TRBV24-1 and TRBJ1-2; D is possibly TRBD1 (5 bases). The germline V gene has CDR1 KGHDR and CDR2 SFDVKD. CDR3 length: 14 amino acids. With 10 bases removed from V and 2 bases from J, the gap between germline ends came to 16 bases. CDR3 amino acids: CATSPAGLNYGYTF. The CDR3 DNA follows: TGTGCCACTAGCCCGGCGGGGCTAAACTATGGCTACACCTTC.

The chain joins TRBV2 to TRBJ1-4, with D perhaps TRBD1 (5 bases). The germline V gene encodes CDR1 SNHLY and CDR2 FYNNEI. The length of the CDR3 is 14 residues. Trimming pared 6 bases from V and 11 bases from J, leaving 19 bases between. The CDR3 spells CASSPNGRGSKLFF. The CDR3 DNA reads TGTGCCAGCAGCCCTAACGGACGGGGGAGCAAACTGTTTTTT. Using reference TRBV2 and TRBJ1-4 for the parts outside the CDR3, the full variable domain is EPEVTQTPSHQVTQMGQEVILRCVPISNHLYFYWYRQILGQKVEFLVSFYNNEISEKSEIFDDQFSVERPDGSNFTLKIRSTKLEDSAMYFCASSPNGRGSKLFFGSGTQLSVL.

The chain has TRBV7-9 and TRBJ2-3, with 15 nucleotides matching TRBD2. The J segment lost 0 bases and the V segment lost 4 bases, leaving 8 bases of the junction unmatched. The CDR3 contains 19 residues. The germline gives CDR1 SEHNR, CDR2 FQNEAQ (reference sequence). CDR3 in amino acids: CASSSGTSGGTSSTDTQYF. The CDR3 bases are TGTGCCAGCAGCTCCGGGACTAGCGGGGGGACTAGTAGCACAGATACGCAGTATTTT.

The chain employs TRBV6-1 and TRBJ1-5, with 7 bases matching TRBD1. The CDR3 loop spans 17 amino acids. Germline assignment: CDR1 MNHNS and CDR2 SASEGT. V shed 2 bases and J 3 bases; nucleotides not matched to a gene: 10. In DNA, the CDR3 is TGTGCCAGCAGTGAAAAACCCGGGACAGACTTCAATCAGCCCCAGCATTTT. Translation: CASSEKPGTDFNQPQHF.

The J gene is TRBJ1-2, the V gene TRBV11-2; 11 bases map to TRBD1. Looked up from germline, CDR1 is SGHAT and CDR2 is FQNNGV. This CDR3 has 15 residues. V was clipped by 5 bases and J by 8 bases; unmatched bases: 10. The CDR3 region has the DNA TGTGCCAGCAGCGTCAGGACAGGGGGCGGGGGAGGCTACACCTTC. Its translation is CASSVRTGGGGGYTF.

Comment on this clone: A read error may account for a junction end that differs from germline. The chain is built from TRBV27 and TRBJ2-7, with 11 nucleotides matching TRBD2. The CDR3 runs to 12 residues. The germline V gene has CDR1 MNHEY and CDR2 SMNVEV (reference sequence). The CDR3: CASSSWTSGSHF. DNA for the CDR3: TGTGCCAGCAGTTCCTGGACTAGCGGGTCTCACTTC.

The chain couples TRBV18 to TRBJ1-5; D remains ambiguous. V was trimmed by 2 bases and J by 2 bases, leaving 10 bases between them. CDR1 is KGHSH and CDR2 is LQKENI in the germline V gene. This CDR3 is 15 amino acids long. The CDR3 nucleotides are TGTGCCAGCTCACCAACAGCTTCGGGCAATCAGCCCCAGCATTTT. Its translation is CASSPTASGNQPQHF.